This entry describes one T cell receptor beta chain. Germline CDR1 SGHVS, CDR2 FQNEAQ. The CDR3 covers 14 residues. V was cut by 5 bases and J by 3 bases, with 13 bases left in between. Method: immunoSEQ multiplex PCR; TCRdb's copy keeps in-frame clones and lacks some. The sample gives about 86,000 clones, about 90% of which show up once; about 9% is in the top ten. This record belongs to a study of OX40 agonist ivuxolimab in advanced cancers. The starting material was CD4+ or CD8+ T cells sorted from blood, obtained in a trial of the OX40 agonist ivuxolimab. The clonotype was recovered from an adult with an advanced solid tumor such as melanoma, head and neck, liver or kidney cancer. The chain employs TRBV7-8 and TRBJ2-5; D is unclear. CDR3 amino acids: CASSKVRAEETQYF. Here the CDR3 DNA reads TGTGCCAGCAGCAAGGTCCGGGCGGAAGAGACCCAGTACTTC.